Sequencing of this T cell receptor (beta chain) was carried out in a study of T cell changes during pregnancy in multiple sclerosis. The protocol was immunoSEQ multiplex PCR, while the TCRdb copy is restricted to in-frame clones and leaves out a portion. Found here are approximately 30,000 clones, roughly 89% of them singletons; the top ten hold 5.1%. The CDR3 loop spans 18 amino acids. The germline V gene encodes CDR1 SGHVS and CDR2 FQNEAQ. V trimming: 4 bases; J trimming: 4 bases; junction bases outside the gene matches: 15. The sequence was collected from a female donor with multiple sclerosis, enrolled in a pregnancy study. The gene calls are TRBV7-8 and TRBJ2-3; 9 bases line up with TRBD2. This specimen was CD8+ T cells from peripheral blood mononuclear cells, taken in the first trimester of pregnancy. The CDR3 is CASSYVIAGGPKADTQYF. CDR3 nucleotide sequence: TGTGCCAGCAGCTATGTCATTGCGGGAGGGCCTAAGGCAGATACGCAGTATTTT.